This T cell receptor beta chain was recorded in a study of T-cell memory formation after mild COVID-19. One entry per CDR3 protein, called by TCRdb with MiXCR from the 5' RACE reads. The profile covers fewer than 550,000 distinct CDR3 sequences, with about 19% appearing a single time and more than 8% taken by the ten largest. The sequence derives from an adult woman who had mild COVID-19 (a few samples of this study predate the infection). Cell type and time point are not known. The sample consisted of PBMCs or a T cell subset sorted from them (not recorded which).

CDR3 sequence: CASSWGVTGGMRNEQFF. Here the CDR3 DNA reads TGCGCCAGCAGCTGGGGGGTAACAGGGGGCATGAGGAATGAGCAGTTCTTC. The chain has TRBV5-1 and TRBJ2-1, with 9 nucleotides matching TRBD1. Germline assignment: CDR1 SGHRS and CDR2 YFSETQ. The CDR3 has 17 amino acids. V was pared by 3 bases and J by 7 bases, with 14 bases of the junction left unmatched.